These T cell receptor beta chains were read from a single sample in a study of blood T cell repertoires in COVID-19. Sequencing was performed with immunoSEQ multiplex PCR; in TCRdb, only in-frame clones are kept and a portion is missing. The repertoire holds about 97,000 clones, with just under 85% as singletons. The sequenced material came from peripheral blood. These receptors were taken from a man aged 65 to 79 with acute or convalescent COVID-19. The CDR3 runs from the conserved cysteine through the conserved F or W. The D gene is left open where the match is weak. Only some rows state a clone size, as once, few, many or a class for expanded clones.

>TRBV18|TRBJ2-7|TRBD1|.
CASSPIQGAGEQYF
TGTGCCAGCTCACCAATCCAGGGGGCCGGGGAGCAGTACTTC
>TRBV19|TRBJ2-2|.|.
CASDPSGNTGELFF
TGTGCCAGCGACCCCAGCGGCAACACCGGGGAGCTGTTTTTT
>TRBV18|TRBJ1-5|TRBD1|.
CASSPSSDRVHQPQHF
TGTGCCAGCTCACCTTCTTCAGACAGGGTCCATCAGCCCCAGCATTTT
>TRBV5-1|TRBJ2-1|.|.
CASSWHRDSYNEQFF
TGCGCCAGCAGCTGGCACAGGGACTCCTACAATGAGCAGTTCTTC
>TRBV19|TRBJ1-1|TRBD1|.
CASHLRQGLGTEAFF
TGTGCCAGCCACCTCCGACAGGGTTTGGGGACTGAAGCTTTCTTT
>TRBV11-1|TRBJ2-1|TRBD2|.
CASSLAGTSGSISYNEQFF
TGTGCCAGCAGCTTAGCCGGGACTAGCGGGAGTATCTCCTACAATGAGCAGTTCTTC
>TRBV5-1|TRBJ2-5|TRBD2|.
CASELSGGQTQYF
TGCGCCAGTGAACTTTCGGGGGGTCAGACCCAGTACTTC
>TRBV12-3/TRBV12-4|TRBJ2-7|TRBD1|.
CASSSGGYEQYF
TGTGCCAGCAGTTCAGGGGGCTACGAGCAGTACTTC
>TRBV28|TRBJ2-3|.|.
CASSLPRGSTDTQYF
TGTGCCAGCAGTTTGCCCAGAGGCAGCACAGATACGCAGTATTTT
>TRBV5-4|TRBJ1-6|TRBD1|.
CASSPYGGTGRSPLHF
TGTGCCAGCAGCCCCTATGGTGGGACAGGGAGGTCACCCCTCCACTTT
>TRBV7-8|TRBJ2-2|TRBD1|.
CASSDRTGPNTGELFF
TGTGCCAGCAGCGATCGGACAGGGCCGAACACCGGGGAGCTGTTTTTT
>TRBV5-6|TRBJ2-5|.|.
CASSPLGGWEETQYF
TGTGCCAGCAGCCCCTTGGGGGGATGGGAAGAGACCCAGTACTTC
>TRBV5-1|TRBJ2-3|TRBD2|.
CASSAWAGDTDTQYF
TGCGCCAGCAGCGCCTGGGCGGGGGACACAGATACGCAGTATTTT
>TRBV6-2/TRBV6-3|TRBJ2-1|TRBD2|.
CASSLLAGGSSEQFF
TGTGCCAGCAGTTTACTAGCGGGAGGTTCGAGTGAGCAGTTCTTC
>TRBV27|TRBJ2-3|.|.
CASPPPRDSSSTDTQYF
TGTGCCAGCCCGCCCCCCCGGGACTCCTCTAGCACAGATACGCAGTATTTT
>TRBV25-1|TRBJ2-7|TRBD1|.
CASSETGTGGYEQYF
TGTGCCAGCAGTGAAACCGGGACAGGGGGCTACGAGCAGTACTTC
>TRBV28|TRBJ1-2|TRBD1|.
CASRGDRAVDGYTF
TGTGCCAGCAGGGGGGACAGGGCAGTTGATGGCTACACCTTC
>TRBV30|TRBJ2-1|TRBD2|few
CAWTYFRGSGILGEQFF
TGTGCCTGGACCTATTTCCGGGGTAGCGGGATTCTCGGTGAGCAGTTCTTC
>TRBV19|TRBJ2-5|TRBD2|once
CATGTLAGGKETQYF
TGTGCCACCGGGACCCTAGCGGGGGGGAAAGAGACCCAGTACTTC
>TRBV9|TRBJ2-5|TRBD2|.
CASSVGLAGGRETQYF
TGTGCCAGCAGCGTAGGATTAGCGGGGGGGCGGGAGACCCAGTACTTC
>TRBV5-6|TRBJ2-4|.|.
CASSFTGFGKNIQYF
TGTGCCAGCAGCTTTACCGGGTTCGGCAAAAACATTCAGTACTTC
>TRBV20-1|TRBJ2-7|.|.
CSASRGPQVYEQYF
TGCAGTGCTAGTCGAGGGCCGCAAGTATACGAGCAGTACTTC
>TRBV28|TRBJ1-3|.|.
CASRSGYSGNTIYF
TGTGCCAGCAGGTCAGGGTACTCTGGAAACACCATATATTTT
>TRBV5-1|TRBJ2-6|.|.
CASSEGMRGANVLTF
TGCGCCAGCAGCGAGGGAATGAGAGGGGCCAACGTCCTGACTTTC
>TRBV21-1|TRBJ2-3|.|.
CASSKGPRDTDTQYF
TGTGCCAGCAGCAAGGGCCCACGGGACACAGATACGCAGTATTTT
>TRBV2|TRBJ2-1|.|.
CASSEWPVNEQFF
TGTGCCAGCAGTGAATGGCCCGTTAATGAGCAGTTCTTC
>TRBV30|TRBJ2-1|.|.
CASGQNYNEQFF
TGTGCCTCCGGACAAAATTACAATGAGCAGTTCTTC
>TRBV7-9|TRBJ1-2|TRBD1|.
CASSSDRGYGYTF
TGTGCCAGCAGCTCCGACAGGGGCTATGGCTACACCTTC
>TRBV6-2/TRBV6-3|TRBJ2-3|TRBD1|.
CASSYGDRGLVDTQYF
TGTGCCAGCAGTTACGGGGACAGGGGGCTAGTTGATACGCAGTATTTT
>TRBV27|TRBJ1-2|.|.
CASSLQGNYGYTF
TGTGCCAGCAGTTTACAGGGCAACTATGGCTACACCTTC
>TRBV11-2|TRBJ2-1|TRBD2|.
CASSTTLLAGYNEQFF
TGTGCCAGCAGCACAACCTTACTAGCGGGTTACAATGAGCAGTTCTTC
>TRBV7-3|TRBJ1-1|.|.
CASSLAPGVSTEAFF
TGTGCCAGCAGCTTAGCGCCAGGGGTAAGCACTGAAGCTTTCTTT
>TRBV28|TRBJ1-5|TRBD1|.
CASSRTGGNNQPQHF
TGTGCCAGCAGCCGGACAGGGGGAAACAATCAGCCCCAGCATTTT
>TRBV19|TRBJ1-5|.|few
CASSIAPRNDQPQHF
TGTGCCAGTAGTATAGCCCCGCGCAATGATCAGCCCCAGCATTTT
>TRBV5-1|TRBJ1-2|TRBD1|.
CASSPDRDGYTF
TGCGCCAGCAGCCCGGACAGGGATGGCTACACCTTC
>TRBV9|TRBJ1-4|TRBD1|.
CASSVGKQGYEKLFF
TGTGCCAGCAGCGTAGGAAAACAGGGGTATGAAAAACTGTTTTTT
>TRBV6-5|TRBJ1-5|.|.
CASRAGGGNQPQHF
TGTGCCAGCAGGGCCGGGGGAGGAAATCAGCCCCAGCATTTT
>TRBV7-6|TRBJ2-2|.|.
CASSLGGHYTGELFF
TGTGCCAGCAGCTTAGGTGGTCACTACACCGGGGAGCTGTTTTTT
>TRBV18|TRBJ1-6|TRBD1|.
CASSPRDRSNSPLHF
TGTGCCAGCTCACCTAGGGACAGGAGTAATTCACCCCTCCACTTT
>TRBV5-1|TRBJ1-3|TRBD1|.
CASSLSSVPDRVFGNTIYF
TGCGCCAGCAGCTTATCTTCGGTTCCGGACAGGGTTTTCGGAAACACCATATATTTT